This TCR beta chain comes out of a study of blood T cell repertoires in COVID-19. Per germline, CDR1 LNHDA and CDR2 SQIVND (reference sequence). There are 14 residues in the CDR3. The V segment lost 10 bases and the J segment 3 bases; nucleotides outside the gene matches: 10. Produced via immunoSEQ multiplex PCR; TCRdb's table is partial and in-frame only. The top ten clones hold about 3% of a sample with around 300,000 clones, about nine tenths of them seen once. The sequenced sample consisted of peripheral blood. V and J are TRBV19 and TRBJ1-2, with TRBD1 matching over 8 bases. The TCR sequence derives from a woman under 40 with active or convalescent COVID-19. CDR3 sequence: CATMDRAVYYGYTF. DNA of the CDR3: TGTGCCACCATGGACAGGGCGGTATACTATGGCTACACCTTC.